A selection of T cell receptor beta chains follows, all from one sample in a study of CD8+CD57+ T cells in acquired aplastic anemia. TCRdb ran MiXCR on the reads and lists one entry per CDR3 protein. The sample lists under 500,000 distinct CDR3 sequences, around 32% occurring once. Specimen: sorted CD4+, CD8+, or CD8+CD57+ T cells (not recorded which) from PBMCs. Every receptor here comes from a human donor with aplastic anemia. Both conserved end residues are part of each CDR3. D genes are given only for firm matches. Part of the rows lack a size; the others show once, few, many or a class for expanded clones.

clone size,V gene,D gene,J gene,CDR3 protein,CDR3 DNA
few,TRBV11-2,NA,TRBJ1-1,CASSSPPGPANTEAFF,TGTGCCAGCAGCTCACCTCCGGGACCGGCGAACACTGAAGCTTTCTTT
NA,TRBV19,TRBD1,TRBJ1-6,CAWSVGQGTSPLHF,TGTGCCTGGAGTGTTGGACAGGGGACATCACCCCTCCACTTT
NA,TRBV5-1,TRBD2,TRBJ2-7,CASSWESGRGYYEQYF,TGCGCCAGCAGCTGGGAGAGCGGGAGGGGATACTACGAGCAGTACTTC
NA,TRBV19,NA,TRBJ2-3,CASNFLDTDTQYF,TGTGCCAGTAATTTCTTGGACACAGATACGCAGTATTTT
NA,TRBV5-4,NA,TRBJ2-2,CASSLTSPTGELFF,TGTGCCAGCAGCTTGACTAGCCCCACCGGGGAGCTGTTTTTT
many,TRBV20-1,NA,TRBJ1-5,CSASMGDNQPQHF,TGCAGTGCTAGTATGGGGGACAATCAGCCCCAGCATTTT
many,TRBV7-3,NA,TRBJ2-3,CASSWSSADTQYF,TGTGCCAGCAGCTGGTCTAGCGCAGATACGCAGTATTTT
many,TRBV7-2,NA,TRBJ2-7,CASSWDISSYEQYF,TGTGCCAGCAGCTGGGACATCAGCTCCTACGAGCAGTACTTC
few,TRBV6-1,NA,TRBJ1-1,CASRLAQGGTEAFF,TGTGCCAGCAGGTTGGCTCAAGGTGGCACTGAAGCTTTCTTT
few,TRBV2,NA,TRBJ2-6,CASSAASSGANVLTF,TGTGCCAGCAGTGCCGCCTCATCTGGGGCCAACGTCCTGACTTTC
NA,TRBV4-2,TRBD1,TRBJ2-7,CASSQPRQGRYEQYF,TGTGCCAGCAGCCAACCGAGACAGGGGCGGTACGAGCAGTACTTC
NA,TRBV20-1,NA,TRBJ2-2,CSARDSQAGELFF,TGCAGTGCTAGAGATTCCCAGGCCGGGGAGCTGTTTTTT
NA,TRBV6-4,TRBD1,TRBJ1-2,CASSDLGQGGSTNYGYTF,TGTGCCAGCAGTGACCTGGGACAGGGGGGATCTACTAACTATGGCTACACCTTC
many,TRBV7-9,NA,TRBJ1-5,CASSVDSSNQPQHF,TGTGCCAGCAGCGTGGACAGTAGCAATCAGCCCCAGCATTTT
many,TRBV20-1,TRBD1,TRBJ1-5,CSAWTGFGQPQHF,TGCAGTGCTTGGACAGGGTTCGGTCAGCCCCAGCATTTT
NA,TRBV19,NA,TRBJ1-2,CASSIIRGGTYGYTF,TGTGCCAGTAGTATAATAAGGGGCGGCACCTATGGCTACACCTTC
few,TRBV5-8,NA,TRBJ2-1,CASVRTGIFNEQFF,TGTGCCAGCGTTCGAACCGGGATTTTCAATGAGCAGTTCTTC
few,TRBV10-3,NA,TRBJ1-3,CASRPADGNTIYF,TGTGCCAGCAGACCCGCTGACGGAAACACCATATATTTT
NA,TRBV30,NA,TRBJ1-1,CAWRTQLNTEAFF,TGTGCCTGGAGGACTCAGCTGAACACTGAAGCTTTCTTT
NA,TRBV28,NA,TRBJ1-5,CASRLRTGGQPQHF,TGTGCCAGCAGACTCCGGACTGGCGGGCAGCCCCAGCATTTT
NA,TRBV7-3,NA,TRBJ1-5,CASSLTVAGRDNQPQHF,TGTGCCAGCAGCTTAACGGTGGCGGGAAGGGACAATCAGCCCCAGCATTTT
NA,TRBV18,NA,TRBJ2-7,CASSPTAVAEQYF,TGTGCCAGCTCACCGACGGCCGTGGCCGAGCAGTACTTC
few,TRBV30,NA,TRBJ1-6,CAWSPPGPHNSPLHF,TGTGCCTGGAGTCCCCCGGGACCCCATAATTCACCCCTCCACTTT
few,TRBV29-1,NA,TRBJ1-3,CSVSVSRDTIYF,TGCAGCGTTTCCGTCAGCCGGGACACCATATATTTT
NA,TRBV12-3/TRBV12-4,NA,TRBJ1-1,CASNRVDTEAFF,TGTGCCAGTAACAGGGTTGACACTGAAGCTTTCTTT
many,TRBV11-1,NA,TRBJ2-3,CASSLEVSASTDTQYF,TGTGCCAGCAGCTTAGAAGTGAGCGCCAGCACAGATACGCAGTATTTT
NA,TRBV20-1,NA,TRBJ1-2,CSASPHQYRGARGYTF,TGCAGTGCCTCGCCCCATCAGTATCGGGGGGCTAGGGGCTACACCTTC
few,TRBV10-3,NA,TRBJ2-1,CASTRIGDYNEQFF,TGTGCCAGCACTAGAATCGGGGACTACAATGAGCAGTTCTTC
few,TRBV19,NA,TRBJ2-5,CASSISTSETQYF,TGTGCCAGTAGTATTTCGACTTCGGAGACCCAGTACTTC
few,TRBV20-1,NA,TRBJ2-7,CSAELGFAYEQYF,TGCAGTGCGGAATTAGGGTTCGCTTACGAGCAGTACTTC
NA,TRBV7-9,NA,TRBJ2-1,CAWMWLPERQFF,TGTGCCTGGATGTGGCTTCCGGAACGGCAGTTCTTC
NA,TRBV6-1,NA,TRBJ2-1,CASSDLYEQFF,TGTGCCAGCAGTGATCTCTATGAGCAGTTCTTC
many,TRBV7-8,NA,TRBJ2-5,CASSPLEETQYF,TGTGCCAGCAGCCCCCTTGAAGAGACCCAGTACTTC
few,TRBV25-1,NA,TRBJ2-7,CASTAADPYEQYF,TGTGCCAGTACTGCCGCGGATCCCTACGAGCAGTACTTC
NA,TRBV6-5,TRBD1,TRBJ1-1,CASSYWGQGASTEAFF,TGTGCCAGCAGTTACTGGGGGCAGGGGGCTAGCACTGAAGCTTTCTTT
many,TRBV7-9,NA,TRBJ1-1,CASSPGAYEAFF,TGTGCCAGCAGCCCCGGGGCGTATGAAGCTTTCTTT
few,TRBV24-1,TRBD2,TRBJ2-3,CATSEKRGGTDTQYF,TGTGCCACCAGTGAAAAGCGGGGGGGCACAGATACGCAGTATTTT
few,TRBV5-6,NA,TRBJ1-2,CASSLEGGKAYGYTF,TGTGCCAGCAGCTTGGAGGGGGGCAAGGCCTATGGCTACACCTTC
many,TRBV9,NA,TRBJ2-1,CASSNQGMIDNEQFF,TGTGCCAGCAGCAACCAGGGGATGATCGACAATGAGCAGTTCTTC
many,TRBV2,TRBD1,TRBJ2-7,CASYRGRGSYEQYF,TGTGCCAGCTACAGGGGGCGAGGCTCCTACGAGCAGTACTTC
many,TRBV15,NA,TRBJ1-6,CATSRAGSSYNSPLHF,TGTGCCACCAGCAGGGCAGGGAGCTCCTATAATTCACCCCTCCACTTT
NA,TRBV20-1,NA,TRBJ1-4,CSANEFPREGEKLFF,TGCAGTGCAAACGAATTTCCCCGCGAGGGTGAAAAACTGTTTTTT
NA,TRBV28,TRBD2,TRBJ2-5,CASSFHTGTSVQETQYF,TGTGCCAGCAGCTTTCACACCGGGACTAGCGTCCAAGAGACCCAGTACTTC
NA,TRBV19,TRBD2,TRBJ2-7,CASRVGGSSNQYF,TGTGCCAGTAGGGTGGGGGGGAGTAGCAATCAGTACTTC
NA,TRBV3-1,NA,TRBJ1-1,CASSNRVSTEAFF,TGTGCCAGCAGTAACAGGGTGAGCACTGAAGCTTTCTTT
many,TRBV2,NA,TRBJ2-7,CASSEAGGGPGSEQYF,TGTGCCAGCAGTGAAGCGGGAGGTGGCCCGGGGTCCGAGCAGTACTTC
NA,TRBV18,TRBD1,TRBJ1-5,CASSPQGQGLDTSQPQHF,TGTGCCAGCTCACCGCAAGGACAGGGCCTGGATACATCTCAACCCCAGCATTTT
few,TRBV2,NA,TRBJ1-5,CASSGRPQHF,TGTGCCAGCAGTGGCAGGCCCCAGCATTTT
many,TRBV9,NA,TRBJ1-6,CASSVGPQRGSPLHF,TGTGCCAGCAGCGTAGGACCCCAACGGGGTTCACCCCTCCACTTT
NA,TRBV27,TRBD1,TRBJ2-7,CASSLVLDRAGSEQYF,TGTGCCAGCAGTTTAGTGTTAGACAGGGCAGGTTCCGAGCAGTACTTC
medium-sized,TRBV2,NA,TRBJ1-2,CASSEQGPYGYTF,TGTGCCAGCAGTGAACAAGGACCCTATGGCTACACCTTC
many,TRBV24-1,TRBD2,TRBJ2-1,CATSDASGRHNEQFF,TGTGCCACCAGTGACGCTAGCGGGAGACACAATGAGCAGTTCTTC
few,TRBV12-3/TRBV12-4,NA,TRBJ2-4,CASTWSLDFLLTKNIQYF,TGTGCCAGCACCTGGTCGCTGGACTTTCTTCTTACCAAAAACATTCAGTACTTC
NA,TRBV13,NA,TRBJ1-1,CASVAAPPAEHEAFF,TGTGCCAGCGTCGCTGCCCCCCCGGCGGAACATGAAGCTTTCTTT
NA,TRBV7-9,NA,TRBJ1-2,CASSFPGHKNYGYTF,TGTGCCAGCAGCTTCCCGGGACACAAAAACTATGGCTACACCTTC